This TCR beta chain comes out of a study of identical twins. Per germline, CDR1 LGHNA and CDR2 YNFKEQ. V lost 8 bases to trimming and J lost 6 bases, with 16 bases between them. The length of the CDR3 is 14 residues. In this sample, this clonotype turned up a few times. Via MiXCR, TCRdb re-called the 5' RACE reads, giving one row per CDR3 protein. Among about 690,000 distinct CDR3 sequences listed, roughly 6% were seen once. Sequenced: naive T cells sorted from blood. The chain links TRBV4-2 to TRBJ2-2; D might be TRBD2 (6 bases). The receptor was derived from a man aged 18 to 29 in good health. The CDR3 sequence: CASSGVAIAGELFF. The DNA for the CDR3 is TGTGCCAGCTCGGGGGTAGCCATCGCCGGGGAGCTGTTTTTT.